One sample yielded the 31 T cell receptor beta chains listed below, sequenced in a study of beta chain features in type 1 diabetes. Since all of the isolated RNA was reverse transcribed, expressed TCRB transcripts were what got sequenced. Profiled with immunoSEQ multiplex PCR; TCRdb holds only in-frame clones, not every one. Seen here are 200,000 to 250,000 clones, about 25% observed once, and the top ten hold under 4.5%. The specimen was central memory CD4+ T cells from blood. The receptors derive from a man aged 25-45 years in good health.

The V and J genes are TRBV5-1 and TRBJ2-7; 7 bases line up with TRBD2. CDR3 size: 15 residues. Germline V CDR1 and CDR2: SGHRS, YFSETQ. V lost 0 bases and J lost 3; bases outside the gene matches: 6. CDR3 loop: CASSLALRTSYEQYF. The CDR3 nucleotides are TGCGCCAGCAGCTTGGCCTTGAGGACTAGCTACGAGCAGTACTTC.

This clone occurred a few times. Different DNA sequences within this sample yield the same CDR3. The chain links TRBV7-2 to TRBJ2-3, with D uncertain. CDR1 and CDR2 from the germline V gene are SGHTA and FQGNSA. The CDR3 contains 13 residues. V lost 4 bases and J lost 1, with 6 bases in between. CDR3 sequence reads: CASSSPGTDTQYF. As DNA, the CDR3 is TGTGCCAGCAGCTCACCGGGCACAGATACGCAGTATTTT.

This clone appeared a few times. The chain links TRBV6-1 to TRBJ1-5; no reliable D call. Trimming took off 11 bases at V and 7 bases at J, with 18 bases between the two ends. The CDR3 is 13 amino acids. Germline V gives CDR1 MNHNS, CDR2 SASEGT. This CDR3 reads CAGSGGFTQPQHF. The CDR3 region has the DNA TGTGCCGGCTCGGGTGGTTTCACCCAGCCCCAGCATTTT.

The CDR3: CATEQGTDTQYF. Here the CDR3 DNA reads TGTGCCACCGAACAGGGCACAGATACGCAGTATTTT. The chain joins TRBV6-5 to TRBJ2-3, with D possibly TRBD1 on 5 matching bases. The CDR3 length is 12 residues. Between the trimmed V and J ends, which lost 10 bases and 1 base, there was a span of 9 bases. From germline, CDR1 is MNHEY and CDR2 SVGAGI.

This clone occurred a few times. The chain uses TRBV18 and TRBJ2-1; 9 bases match TRBD2. CDR3 size: 14 residues. The ends lost 3 bases at V and 7 bases at J; junction bases unmatched: 4. Germline V gene data show CDR1 as KGHSH and CDR2 as LQKENI. CDR3 in DNA: TGTGCCAGCTCACCCATAGCGGGAGAGAATGAGCAGTTCTTC. Its protein product is CASSPIAGENEQFF. Full variable domain (remainder filled in from reference TRBV18 and TRBJ2-1): NAGVMQNPRHLVRRRGQEARLRCSPMKGHSHVYWYRQLPEEGLKFMVYLQKENIIDESGMPKERFSAEFPKEGPSILRIQQVVRGDSAAYFCASSPIAGENEQFFGPGTRLTVL.

This clone showed up just a few times. This chain links TRBV5-1 with TRBJ2-1; TRBD2 matches at 12 bases. V trimming: 0 bases; J trimming: 9 bases; junction bases outside the gene matches: 7. Germline CDR1 and CDR2: SGHRS and YFSETQ. The CDR3 is made up of 16 amino acids. DNA for the CDR3: TGCGCCAGCAGCTTGGCCAGGACTAGCGGGACTGGTGAGCAGTTCTTC. Its protein is CASSLARTSGTGEQFF. The variable domain in full, with the rest retrieved from reference TRBV5-1 and TRBJ2-1, is KAGVTQTPRYLIKTRGQQVTLSCSPISGHRSVSWYQQTPGQGLQFLFEYFSETQRNKGNFPGRFSGRQFSNSRSEMNVSTLELGDSALYLCASSLARTSGTGEQFFGPGTRLTVL.

J is TRBJ2-3 and V is TRBV5-4; 7 bases line up with TRBD2. Germline V gene lookup returns CDR1 SGHNT and CDR2 YYREEE (reference sequence). V shed 0 bases and J 3 bases; nucleotides not matched to a gene: 7. CDR3 length equals 16 residues. The CDR3 DNA reads as TGTGCCAGCAGCTTGGCCGTTGACGGGGGGACAGATACGCAGTATTTT. This translates into CASSLAVDGGTDTQYF.

The chain joins TRBV5-4 to TRBJ2-3; the D gene is possibly TRBD2 (5 bases). The V gene's germline CDR1 is SGHNT and CDR2 YYREEE (reference sequence). The CDR3 is made up of 14 amino acids. With 4 bases removed from V and 0 bases from J, the gap between germline ends came to 9 bases. The chain's CDR3 is CASSASGSTDTQYF. In DNA, the CDR3 is TGTGCCAGCAGCGCCAGCGGAAGCACAGATACGCAGTATTTT.

The CDR3 DNA reads as TGTGCCAGCAGTTTAGACTACCGGTCCTACGAGCAGTACTTC. This codes for CASSLDYRSYEQYF. V is TRBV27 and J is TRBJ2-7; TRBD2 might be the D (5 bases). The germline V gene encodes CDR1 MNHEY and CDR2 SMNVEV (reference sequence). This CDR3 has 14 residues. V lost 2 bases and J 1 base, leaving 9 bases between the germline ends.

Comments on this clone: This CDR3 is also generated by other DNA sequences in the sample. This chain uses TRBV30 with TRBJ1-1; D is uncertain. V shed 1 base and J shed 9 bases, with 12 bases lying between them. The CDR3 runs 12 residues. The germline CDR1 and CDR2 sequences are GTSNPN and SVGIG (reference sequence). The CDR3 spells CAWSGPGIQAFF. The CDR3 DNA reads TGTGCCTGGAGTGGGCCTGGGATACAAGCTTTCTTT.

The chain recombines TRBV18 with TRBJ2-7; 8 nucleotides align to TRBD2. CDR3 length: 15 residues. Germline values: CDR1 KGHSH, CDR2 LQKENI. J lost 7 bases, V lost 3 bases, and 11 bases had no gene match. In nucleotides, the CDR3 is TGTGCCAGCTCACCGCTCCGGGAGGGCCCGAAAGAGCAGTACTTC. Translating gives CASSPLREGPKEQYF.

J is TRBJ2-7 and V is TRBV7-2, with 7 bases aligning to TRBD2. Germline values: CDR1 SGHTA, CDR2 FQGNSA. Unmatched junction bases numbered 5, after V lost 0 bases and J lost 6 bases. The CDR3 has 14 residues. CDR3 DNA sequence: TGTGCCAGCAGCTTAGCGGGGCGCGGGGGCGAGCAGTACTTC. Amino acid sequence: CASSLAGRGGEQYF.

This clone was found a few times. The J gene is TRBJ1-1, the V gene TRBV18, with no clear D. Germline assignment: CDR1 KGHSH and CDR2 LQKENI. Trimming left V 2 bases short and J 0 bases short, with 10 bases between. The CDR3 has 15 residues. The CDR3 here is CASSPGRTMNTEAFF. Written as DNA, the CDR3 is TGTGCCAGCTCACCAGGAAGGACTATGAACACTGAAGCTTTCTTT.

This clone occurred many times. The chain uses TRBV25-1 and TRBJ2-5; the match to TRBD1 covers 8 bases. Trimming cost V 5 bases and J 10 bases; bases outside gene matches: 9. This CDR3 comprises 13 residues. Germline CDR1 reads MGHDK; CDR2 reads SYGVNS. This CDR3 reads CASSWTGSVVQYF. The CDR3 DNA sequence: TGTGCCAGCAGTTGGACAGGGAGTGTGGTCCAGTACTTC.

The genes are TRBV5-6 and TRBJ2-1; 9 bases agree with TRBD1. The CDR3 is 16 amino acids. Losses at the gene ends were 4 bases for V and 6 bases for J; bases not matched to a gene: 11. Germline V gene lookup returns CDR1 SGHDT and CDR2 YYEEEE. CDR3 sequence reads: CASSHTTGGLVNEQFF. The CDR3 DNA sequence: TGTGCCAGCAGCCACACGACAGGGGGGTTGGTCAATGAGCAGTTCTTC.

The chain recombines TRBV29-1 with TRBJ2-7, with D unresolved. The CDR3 runs 12 residues. Looked up from germline, CDR1 is SQVTM and CDR2 is ANQGSEA. Deletions cut 2 bases from V and 5 bases from J, with 10 bases between. DNA of the CDR3: TGCAGCGTTGAAAGAGCTTCCGACGAGCAGTACTTC. It translates to CSVERASDEQYF.

The V and J genes are TRBV11-2 and TRBJ2-1; a possible D gene is TRBD2 (5 bases). The CDR3 consists of 16 residues. The germline V gene has CDR1 SGHAT and CDR2 FQNNGV. Trimming took off 4 bases at V and 0 bases at J, with 13 bases between the two ends. The CDR3 coding sequence is TGTGCCAGCAGCTCACGAGCGGATAGCTCCTACAATGAGCAGTTCTTC. It is translated as CASSSRADSSYNEQFF.

The V and J genes are TRBV10-3 and TRBJ1-6, with 8 bases identical to TRBD1. This CDR3 spans 15 amino acids. Germline V gene data show CDR1 as ENHRY and CDR2 as SYGVKD. V shed 5 bases, J shed 5 bases, and the junction held 5 bases outside the gene matches. In nucleotides, the CDR3 is TGTGCCATCAGTAGACAGGGGCGAGATAATTCACCCCTCCACTTT. Translated, it gives CAISRQGRDNSPLHF.

V is TRBV25-1 and J is TRBJ2-3; 7 bases are shared with TRBD2. The V gene end was trimmed by 6 bases and the J gene end by 6 bases; junction bases not matched to a gene: 9. The CDR3 length is 14 residues. Germline V CDR1 and CDR2: MGHDK, SYGVNS. This CDR3 is CASSLASGRDTQYF. The DNA for the CDR3 is TGTGCCAGCAGCCTTGCTAGCGGAAGGGATACGCAGTATTTT. Combining the CDR3 with reference TRBV25-1 and TRBJ2-3 gives the whole variable domain EADIYQTPRYLVIGTGKKITLECSQTMGHDKMYWYQQDPGMELHLIHYSYGVNSTEKGDLSSESTVSRIRTEHFPLTLESARPSHTSQYLCASSLASGRDTQYFGPGTRLTVL.

The chain employs TRBV7-9 and TRBJ2-7; 7 bases are shared with TRBD1. Trimming took 5 bases from V and 3 from J; bases not matched to a gene: 10. CDR1 is SEHNR and CDR2 is FQNEAQ in the germline V gene (reference sequence). The CDR3 length is 15 residues. The CDR3: CASSLTQGNNYEQYF. For the CDR3, the DNA is TGTGCCAGCAGCCTTACACAGGGGAACAACTACGAGCAGTACTTC.

The chain joins TRBV18 to TRBJ2-5; no firm D call. V was clipped by 6 bases and J by 6 bases, with 14 bases between them. This CDR3 spans 13 amino acids. The germline V gene encodes CDR1 KGHSH and CDR2 LQKENI. The CDR3 protein is CASSPAPGQTQYF. Written as DNA, the CDR3 is TGTGCCAGCTCCCCGGCCCCTGGGCAGACCCAGTACTTC.

V usage is TRBV18 and J usage is TRBJ2-7, with D unclear. The germline V gene encodes CDR1 KGHSH and CDR2 LQKENI. This CDR3 region has 14 residues. Trimming removed 6 bases at V and 2 bases at J, with 14 bases between. The CDR3 DNA is TGTGCCAGCTCCCCCGAGCAGGTAGCCTACGAGCAGTACTTC. Amino acids: CASSPEQVAYEQYF.

CDR3 sequence reads: CASSAPQGGRGYTF. CDR3 nucleotide sequence: TGTGCCAGCAGTGCCCCTCAGGGAGGAAGAGGCTACACCTTC. The J gene is TRBJ1-2, the V gene TRBV25-1; D might be TRBD1 (5 bases). Trimming removed 4 bases at V and 8 bases at J, with 17 bases between. The CDR3 is 14 amino acids. Germline CDR1 MGHDK, CDR2 SYGVNS.

The chain links TRBV7-7 to TRBJ2-1; tentatively, D is TRBD1 (6 bases). CDR3 length: 13 residues. V lost 5 bases and J 4 bases, leaving 9 bases between the germline ends. The germline gives CDR1 SSHAT, CDR2 FNYEAQ (reference sequence). The CDR3 region has the DNA TGTGCCAGCAGCGTCGGACAGTACAATGAGCAGTTCTTC. Translating gives CASSVGQYNEQFF.

This clone was recorded many times. The chain combines TRBV28 with TRBJ1-5; 9 positions agree with TRBD1. V trimming: 3 bases; J trimming: 3 bases; junction bases outside the gene matches: 18. The CDR3 extends over 20 amino acids. Per the germline V gene, CDR1 is MDHEN and CDR2 is SYDVKM. The CDR3 nucleotides read TGTGCCAGCAGTTTCCCAACCGGGACAGGGTACCGAACTTCCAATCAGCCCCAGCATTTT. Amino acids: CASSFPTGTGYRTSNQPQHF. Filled out from reference TRBV28 and TRBJ1-5, the complete variable domain reads DVKVTQSSRYLVKRTGEKVFLECVQDMDHENMFWYRQDPGLGLRLIYFSYDVKMKEKGDIPEGYSVSREKKERFSLILESASTNQTSMYLCASSFPTGTGYRTSNQPQHFGDGTRLSIL.

The rearrangement joins TRBV23-1 to TRBJ2-6; weak D call: TRBD1 (5 bases). TRBV23-1 is an ORF, with its function uncertain. V lost 2 bases to trimming and J lost 11 bases, with 13 bases between them. This CDR3 spans 14 amino acids. CDR3 sequence: CASSQRGRTDVLTF. CDR3 nucleotides: TGCGCCAGCAGTCAAAGGGGAAGAACCGACGTCCTGACTTTC.

This clone showed up just a few times. The chain has TRBV11-2 and TRBJ2-3; D is unclear. This CDR3 has 15 residues. V was pared by 1 base and J by 1 base, with 9 bases between. CDR1 and CDR2 from the germline V gene are SGHAT and FQNNGV. This CDR3 reads CASSLGHGGTDTQYF. For the CDR3, the DNA is TGTGCCAGCAGCTTAGGTCATGGAGGCACAGATACGCAGTATTTT.

This clone appeared many times. DNA of the CDR3: TGTGCCAGCAGCCTCCGTGAGACCAACTCCTACGAGCAGTACTTC. Translation: CASSLRETNSYEQYF. This chain links TRBV7-8 with TRBJ2-7; no reliable D call. The V end lost 5 bases, the J end lost 0 bases, and 14 bases lay between the germline ends. The CDR3 loop spans 15 amino acids. Germline assignment: CDR1 SGHVS and CDR2 FQNEAQ.

The V call is TRBV7-8, the J call TRBJ2-1, with 8 positions matching TRBD2. V dropped 1 base and J dropped 10; count of bases not matched to a gene: 12. The CDR3 runs to 16 residues. Germline V gives CDR1 SGHVS, CDR2 FQNEAQ. The CDR3 nucleotides read TGTGCCAGCAGCTTAGGATCGAGCGGGGGCCGCTCGGAGCAGTTCTTC. Its translation: CASSLGSSGGRSEQFF.

This chain connects TRBV29-1 to TRBJ2-5, with D hard to call. The length of the CDR3 is 13 residues. The germline CDR1 and CDR2 sequences are SQVTM and ANQGSEA. V lost 4 bases and J lost 5, with 14 bases in between. The chain's CDR3 is CSVGGSRFETQYF. The CDR3 nucleotides read TGCAGCGTTGGAGGATCCCGTTTCGAGACCCAGTACTTC.

Points on this clone: This specimen includes other DNA sequences encoding the same CDR3. J is TRBJ1-1 and V is TRBV14; D uncertain. V was trimmed by 0 bases and J by 6 bases, leaving 5 bases between them. The CDR3 has 12 amino acids. Germline V CDR1 and CDR2: SGHDN, FVKESK. The CDR3 spells CASSQEHSEAFF. For the CDR3, the DNA is TGTGCCAGCAGCCAAGAACACTCTGAAGCTTTCTTT.